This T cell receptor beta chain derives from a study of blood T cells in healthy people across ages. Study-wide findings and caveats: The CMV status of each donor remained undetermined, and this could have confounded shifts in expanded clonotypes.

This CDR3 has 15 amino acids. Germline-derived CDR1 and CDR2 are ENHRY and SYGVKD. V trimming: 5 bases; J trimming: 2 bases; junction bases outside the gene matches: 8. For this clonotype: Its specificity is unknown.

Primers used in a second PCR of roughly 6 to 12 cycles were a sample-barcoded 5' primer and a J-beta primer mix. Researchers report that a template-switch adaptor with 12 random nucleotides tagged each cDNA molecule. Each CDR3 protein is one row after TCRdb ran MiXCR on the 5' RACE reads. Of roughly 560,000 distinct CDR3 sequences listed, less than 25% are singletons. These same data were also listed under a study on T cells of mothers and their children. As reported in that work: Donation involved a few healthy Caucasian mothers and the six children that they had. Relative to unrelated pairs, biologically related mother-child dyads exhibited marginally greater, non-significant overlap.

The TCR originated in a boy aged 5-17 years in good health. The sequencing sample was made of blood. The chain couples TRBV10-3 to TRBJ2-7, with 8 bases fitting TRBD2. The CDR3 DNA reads TGTGCCATCAGTTCCTTGACTAGCGTCGCCTACGAGCAGTACTTC. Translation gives CAISSLTSVAYEQYF.